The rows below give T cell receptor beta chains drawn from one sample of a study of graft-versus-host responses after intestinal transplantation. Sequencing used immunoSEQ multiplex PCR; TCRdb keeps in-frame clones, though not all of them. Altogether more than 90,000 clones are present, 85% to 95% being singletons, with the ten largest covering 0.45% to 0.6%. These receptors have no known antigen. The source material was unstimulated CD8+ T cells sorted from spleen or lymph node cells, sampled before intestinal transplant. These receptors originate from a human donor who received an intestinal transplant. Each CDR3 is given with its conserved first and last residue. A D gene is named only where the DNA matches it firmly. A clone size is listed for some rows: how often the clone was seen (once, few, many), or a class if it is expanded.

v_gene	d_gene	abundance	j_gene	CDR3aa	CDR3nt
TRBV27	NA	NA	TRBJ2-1	CASIREVGAYNEQFF	TGTGCCAGCATCAGGGAAGTAGGCGCCTACAATGAGCAGTTCTTC
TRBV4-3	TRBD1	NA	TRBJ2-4	CASSQEVKGGANIQYF	TGCGCCAGCAGCCAAGAAGTGAAAGGGGGCGCGAACATTCAGTACTTC
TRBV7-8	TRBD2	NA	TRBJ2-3	CASSLIEPRTSGGDTQYF	TGTGCCAGCAGCTTAATTGAGCCGCGGACTAGCGGAGGAGATACGCAGTATTTT
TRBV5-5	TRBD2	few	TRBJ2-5	CASRPGTSGSWTQYF	TGTGCCAGCAGACCCGGGACTAGTGGTTCGTGGACCCAGTACTTC
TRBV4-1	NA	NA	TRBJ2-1	CASSQDTPPYNEQFF	TGCGCCAGCAGCCAAGACACTCCCCCCTACAATGAGCAGTTCTTC
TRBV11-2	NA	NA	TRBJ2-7	CASSPGGEYEQYF	TGTGCCAGCAGCCCAGGCGGGGAATACGAGCAGTACTTC
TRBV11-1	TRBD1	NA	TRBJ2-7	CASSQGQAGYEQYF	TGTGCCAGCAGCCAAGGACAGGCGGGCTACGAGCAGTACTTC
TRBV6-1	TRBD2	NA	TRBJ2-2	CASSPTSGNTGELFF	TGTGCCAGCAGTCCGACTAGCGGAAACACCGGGGAGCTGTTTTTT
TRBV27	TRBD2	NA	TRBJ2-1	CASSPGLAGKQRYNEQFF	TGTGCCAGCAGTCCAGGACTAGCGGGTAAGCAGCGCTACAATGAGCAGTTCTTC
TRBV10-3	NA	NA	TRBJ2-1	CATADSYNEQFF	TGTGCCACCGCAGACTCCTACAATGAGCAGTTCTTC